The sequence of this TCR beta chain was determined in a study of T cell changes during pregnancy in multiple sclerosis (dated by TCRdb to between 2019 and 2020). Looking at the study overall: In women with multiple sclerosis, the researchers looked at how the T cell repertoire shifted as pregnancy progressed.

The library was produced with the immunoSEQ multiplex PCR assay. TCRdb mirrors the immuneACCESS table, restricted to in-frame sequences. Some clones are absent from its copies; in checked studies, under half trace to an unresolved V gene, and the reason for the others is unknown. Present in this sample are tens of thousands of clones, approximately 90% of which were seen just once. The top ten constitute 26% of the sample. In this sample, this clone turned up once. Its antigen target is currently unknown. Base qualities are not at hand, and no much larger clone is one base apart. Based on the germline V gene (reference sequence), the CDR1 and CDR2 sequences are SEHNR and FQNEAQ. The junction shows trimming of 4 bases on V and 13 bases on J, plus 11 bases between the germline ends. From cysteine to phenylalanine, the CDR3 is 12 amino acids long. Left in the record is the CDR3 DNA by itself, 36 bases read in frame from the first base.

This chain is built from TRBV7-9 and TRBJ1-6, with the D segment identity uncertain. Material: CD8+ T cells from peripheral blood mononuclear cells, obtained before pregnancy. This clonotype was sampled from a female donor with multiple sclerosis, enrolled in a pregnancy study. The CDR3 amino acid sequence is: CASSSRGAPLHF. In nucleotides, the sequence is TGTGCCAGCAGCTCTCGAGGAGCGCCCCTCCACTTT.